This is a list of T cell receptor beta chains from one sample in a study of response to subunit inactivated influenza vaccine. TCRdb reprocessed the RT-PCR reads with MiXCR, giving one entry per CDR3 protein. The data show fewer than 650,000 distinct CDR3 sequences, under 15% seen once. Sequences were derived from PBMCs from blood, sampled 40 to 50 days after vaccination. The origin of the receptors is a man aged 50-60 years who received an inactivated influenza vaccine. Each CDR3 is given with its conserved first and last residue. A D gene is named only where the DNA matches it firmly. Clone size is given for some rows only: seen once, a few or many times, or a class if the clone is expanded.

few | TRBJ2-6 | TRBV5-1 | NA | CASSLAPTSGANVLTF | TGCGCCAGCAGCTTGGCGCCGACCTCTGGGGCCAACGTCCTGACTTTC
many | TRBJ2-3 | TRBV5-1 | TRBD1 | CASSLGQGPTDTQYF | TGCGCCAGCAGCTTGGGACAGGGACCCACAGATACGCAGTATTTT
many | TRBJ2-1 | TRBV7-9 | NA | CASSLRGGDYNEQFF | TGTGCCAGCAGCTTGAGGGGCGGGGACTACAATGAGCAGTTCTTC
NA | TRBJ1-4 | TRBV7-9 | NA | CASSLLGSPGEKLFF | TGTGCCAGCAGCTTACTGGGTAGCCCTGGGGAAAAACTGTTTTTT
few | TRBJ2-7 | TRBV11-2 | NA | CASSPPAHSYEQYF | TGTGCCAGCAGCCCGCCGGCACACTCGTACGAGCAGTACTTC
many | TRBJ2-7 | TRBV12-3/TRBV12-4 | TRBD1 | CASSPAGTGVYEQYF | TGTGCCAGCAGTCCAGCCGGGACAGGAGTCTACGAGCAGTACTTC
few | TRBJ1-2 | TRBV7-2 | TRBD1 | CASSLEDRVGGYTF | TGTGCCAGCAGCTTAGAAGACAGGGTCGGCGGCTACACCTTC
NA | TRBJ2-7 | TRBV29-1 | TRBD1 | CSVARQGFYEQYF | TGCAGCGTCGCGAGACAGGGTTTCTACGAGCAGTACTTC
NA | TRBJ2-6 | TRBV11-1 | TRBD1 | CASSMGQAASRSGANVLTF | TGTGCCAGCAGCATGGGACAGGCGGCGTCACGCTCTGGGGCCAACGTCCTGACTTTC
NA | TRBJ1-5 | TRBV20-1 | NA | CSPGQLGNQPQHF | TGCAGCCCAGGGCAACTTGGCAATCAGCCCCAGCATTTT
NA | TRBJ1-2 | TRBV12-3/TRBV12-4 | NA | CASSRSGTRLNYGYTF | TGTGCCAGCAGCCGAAGTGGGACAAGACTTAACTATGGCTACACCTTC
NA | TRBJ2-6 | TRBV4-2 | NA | CASSKAGSGANVLTF | TGTGCCAGCAGCAAGGCCGGGTCTGGGGCCAACGTCCTGACTTTC
NA | TRBJ2-5 | TRBV12-3/TRBV12-4 | NA | CASSFGAAFYF | TGTGCCAGCAGTTTTGGAGCGGCGTTTTACTTC
NA | TRBJ1-2 | TRBV28 | NA | CASSRVGYTF | TGTGCCAGCAGTAGGGTCGGCTACACCTTC
NA | TRBJ2-3 | TRBV24-1 | NA | CATSEPVTDTQYF | TGTGCCACCAGTGAGCCCGTCACAGATACGCAGTATTTT
few | TRBJ2-7 | TRBV7-2 | TRBD1 | CASSAGQVLREQYF | TGTGCCAGCAGCGCGGGACAGGTTCTGAGGGAGCAGTACTTC
few | TRBJ2-1 | TRBV7-8 | TRBD2 | CASSRRQGTSGSLLNEQFF | TGTGCCAGCAGCCGACGACAGGGGACTAGCGGGAGTCTCCTAAATGAGCAGTTCTTC
NA | TRBJ2-7 | TRBV12-3/TRBV12-4 | TRBD2 | CASATWGGKSEQYF | TGTGCCAGCGCTACCTGGGGAGGGAAGTCCGAGCAGTACTTC